This TCR beta chain was sequenced for a study of blood T cell repertoires in COVID-19. The CDR3 totals 14 residues. Germline loops: CDR1 MNHNY, CDR2 SVGAGI (reference sequence). V lost 5 bases, J lost 4 bases, and 12 bases lay in between. As handled by the study authors: Scientists estimated how many nucleated cells there were by amplifying reference gene primers. Profiling relied on immunoSEQ multiplex PCR, and the TCRdb table lists in-frame clones only, not all of them. The V and J calls and clone size come from that table; D and trimming were worked out from the DNA. The sample shows over 120,000 clones, 75% to 85% of them seen only once.

The rearrangement uses TRBV6-6 and TRBJ2-1; the D is unclear. Sequenced input: peripheral blood. The receptor was isolated from a man in his 60s with active or convalescent COVID-19. The CDR3 region is CASSPTLVYNEQFF. In DNA, the CDR3 is TGTGCCAGCAGTCCTACCTTAGTTTACAATGAGCAGTTCTTC.